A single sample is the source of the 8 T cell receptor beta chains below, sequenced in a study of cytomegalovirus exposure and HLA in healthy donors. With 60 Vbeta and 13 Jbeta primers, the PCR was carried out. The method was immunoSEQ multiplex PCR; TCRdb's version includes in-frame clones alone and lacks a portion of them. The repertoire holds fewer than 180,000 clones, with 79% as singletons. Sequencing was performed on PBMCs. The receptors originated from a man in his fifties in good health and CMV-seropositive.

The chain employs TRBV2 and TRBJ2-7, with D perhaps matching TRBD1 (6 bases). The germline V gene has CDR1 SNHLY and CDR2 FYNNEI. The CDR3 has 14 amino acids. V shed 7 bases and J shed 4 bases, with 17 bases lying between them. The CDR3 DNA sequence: TGTGCCAGCATCGCCAATCAGGGGCAGTACGAGCAGTACTTC. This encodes CASIANQGQYEQYF. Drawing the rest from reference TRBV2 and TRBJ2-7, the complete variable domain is EPEVTQTPSHQVTQMGQEVILRCVPISNHLYFYWYRQILGQKVEFLVSFYNNEISEKSEIFDDQFSVERPDGSNFTLKIRSTKLEDSAMYFCASIANQGQYEQYFGPGTRLTVT.

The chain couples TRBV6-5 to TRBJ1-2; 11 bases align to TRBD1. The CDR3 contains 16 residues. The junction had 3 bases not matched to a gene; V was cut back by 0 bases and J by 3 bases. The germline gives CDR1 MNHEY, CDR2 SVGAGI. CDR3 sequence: CASSYSQGQGDYGYTF. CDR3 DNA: TGTGCCAGCAGTTACTCCCAGGGACAGGGGGACTATGGCTACACCTTC.

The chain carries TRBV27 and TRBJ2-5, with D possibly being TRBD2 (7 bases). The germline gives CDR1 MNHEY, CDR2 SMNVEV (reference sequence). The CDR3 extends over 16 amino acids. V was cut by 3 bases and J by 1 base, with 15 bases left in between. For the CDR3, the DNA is TGTGCCAGCAGTTTTATGAACAGGGAGGGCCAAGAGACCCAGTACTTC. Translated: CASSFMNREGQETQYF.

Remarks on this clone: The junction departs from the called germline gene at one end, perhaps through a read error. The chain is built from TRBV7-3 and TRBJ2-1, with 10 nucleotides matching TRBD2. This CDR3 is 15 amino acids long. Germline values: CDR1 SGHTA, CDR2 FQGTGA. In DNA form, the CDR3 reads TGTGCCAGCGGCTTGTACCCAGCGGGAGGGAATGAGCAGTTCTTC. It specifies CASGLYPAGGNEQFF.

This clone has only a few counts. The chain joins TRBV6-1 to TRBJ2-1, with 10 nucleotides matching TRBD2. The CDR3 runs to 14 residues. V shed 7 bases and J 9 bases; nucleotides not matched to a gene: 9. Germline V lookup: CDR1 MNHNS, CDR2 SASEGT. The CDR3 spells CASKRLAGEGEQFF. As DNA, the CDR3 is TGTGCCAGCAAAAGGCTAGCGGGAGAGGGTGAGCAGTTCTTC.

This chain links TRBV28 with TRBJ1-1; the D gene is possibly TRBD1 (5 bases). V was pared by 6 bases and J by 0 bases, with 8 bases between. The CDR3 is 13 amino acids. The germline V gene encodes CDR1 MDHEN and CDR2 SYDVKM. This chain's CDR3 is CASRVDMNTEAFF. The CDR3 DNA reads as TGTGCCAGCAGAGTGGACATGAACACTGAAGCTTTCTTT.

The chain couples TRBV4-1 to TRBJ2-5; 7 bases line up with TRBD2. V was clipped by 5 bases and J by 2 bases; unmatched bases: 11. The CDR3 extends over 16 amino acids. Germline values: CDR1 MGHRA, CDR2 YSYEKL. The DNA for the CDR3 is TGCGCCAGCAGCAAAGGTTGGGGAGCGGGACAAGAGACCCAGTACTTC. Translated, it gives CASSKGWGAGQETQYF.

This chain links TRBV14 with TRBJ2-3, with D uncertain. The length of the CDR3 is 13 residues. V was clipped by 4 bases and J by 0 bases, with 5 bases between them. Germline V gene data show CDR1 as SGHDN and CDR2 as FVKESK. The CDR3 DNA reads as TGTGCCAGCAGCCTCTTTAGCACAGATACGCAGTATTTT. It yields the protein CASSLFSTDTQYF.